This T cell receptor (beta chain) was obtained from a study of shared clonotypes between healthy human individuals. The CDR3 has 18 residues. In regard to this clone: Its antigen is currently unknown.

General study findings and limits: Exclusively blood specimens were collected; tissue repertoires likely differ. Lower generation probabilities were found for non-shared clonotypes than for those shared by all four donors.

The authors split each subset's genomic DNA evenly across several immunoSEQ plates. Replicate PCRs from sorted subsets contained approximately 220 ng DNA, which is around 30,000 T cell genomes. Method: immunoSEQ multiplex PCR; TCRdb's copy keeps in-frame clones and lacks some. Among about 960,000 clones listed, about three quarters were seen once. This sequence was found in a man aged 18 to 30 in good health. The V gene is TRBV12-2, the J gene TRBJ2-7; the table's D call, TRBD2, has no DNA check behind it. TRBV12-2 is a recognized pseudogene. Sequencing was carried out using memory CD4+ T cells sorted from blood. The subset here: CD45RA-negative fraction. Here the CDR3 reads CASRLAHTRLAGSYEQYF. CDR3 in DNA: TGTGCAAGTCGCTTAGCGCACACTCGACTAGCGGGATCCTACGAGCAGTACTTC.